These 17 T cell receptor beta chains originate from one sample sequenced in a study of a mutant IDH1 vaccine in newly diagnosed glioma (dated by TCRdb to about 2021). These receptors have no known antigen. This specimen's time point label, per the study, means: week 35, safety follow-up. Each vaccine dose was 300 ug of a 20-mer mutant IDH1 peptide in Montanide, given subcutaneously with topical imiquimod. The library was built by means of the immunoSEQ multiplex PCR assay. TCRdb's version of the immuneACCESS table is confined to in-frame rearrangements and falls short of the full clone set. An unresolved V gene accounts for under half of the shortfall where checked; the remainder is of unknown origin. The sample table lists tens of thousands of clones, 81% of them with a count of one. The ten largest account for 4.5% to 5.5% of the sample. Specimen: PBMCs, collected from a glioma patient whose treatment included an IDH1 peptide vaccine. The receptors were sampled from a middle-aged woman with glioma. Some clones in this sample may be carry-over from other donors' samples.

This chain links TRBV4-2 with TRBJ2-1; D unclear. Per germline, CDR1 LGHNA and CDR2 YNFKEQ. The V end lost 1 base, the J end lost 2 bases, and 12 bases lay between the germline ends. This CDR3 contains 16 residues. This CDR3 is CASSQGRGGPYNEQFF. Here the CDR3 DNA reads TGTGCCAGCAGCCAAGGCCGAGGTGGGCCCTACAATGAGCAGTTCTTC.

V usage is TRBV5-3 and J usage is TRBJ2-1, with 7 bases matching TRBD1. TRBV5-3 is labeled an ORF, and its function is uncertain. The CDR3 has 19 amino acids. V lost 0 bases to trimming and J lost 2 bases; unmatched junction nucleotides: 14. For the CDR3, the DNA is TGTGCCAGAAGCTTGGATTTCCCCCACAGGGGTCGAGCCTACAATGAGCAGTTCTTC. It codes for CARSLDFPHRGRAYNEQFF.

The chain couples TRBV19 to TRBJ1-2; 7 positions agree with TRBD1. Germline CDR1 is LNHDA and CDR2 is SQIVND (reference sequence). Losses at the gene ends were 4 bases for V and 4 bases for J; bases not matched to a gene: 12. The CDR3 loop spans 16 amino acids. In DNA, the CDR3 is TGTGCCAGTAGTACCCTTAGGACAGGCGGTGGCTATGGCTACACCTTC. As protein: CASSTLRTGGGYGYTF.

The CDR3: CASSSQPVVPTDTQYF. CDR3 in DNA: TGTGCCAGCAGCTCGCAGCCCGTAGTACCAACAGATACGCAGTATTTT. This sequence joins TRBV9 and TRBJ2-3; D is undetermined. Trimming took off 4 bases at V and 3 bases at J, with 18 bases between the two ends. The CDR3 sequence is 16 residues long. Germline lookup yields CDR1 SGDLS and CDR2 YYNGEE.

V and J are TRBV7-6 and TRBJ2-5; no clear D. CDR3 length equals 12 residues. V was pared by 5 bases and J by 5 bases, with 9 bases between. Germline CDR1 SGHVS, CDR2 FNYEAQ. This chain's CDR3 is CASSDPGETQYF. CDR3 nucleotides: TGTGCCAGCAGCGATCCTGGGGAGACCCAGTACTTC.

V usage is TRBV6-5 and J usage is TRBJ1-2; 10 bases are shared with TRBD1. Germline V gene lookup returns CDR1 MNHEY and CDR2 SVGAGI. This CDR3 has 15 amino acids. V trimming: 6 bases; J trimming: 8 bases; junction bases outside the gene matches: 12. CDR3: CASSAGTGVTIGYTF. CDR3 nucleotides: TGTGCCAGCAGCGCCGGGACAGGGGTGACTATCGGCTACACCTTC.

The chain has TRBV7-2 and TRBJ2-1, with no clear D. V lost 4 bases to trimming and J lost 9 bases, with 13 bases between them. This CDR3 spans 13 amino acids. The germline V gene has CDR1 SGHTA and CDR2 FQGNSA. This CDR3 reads CASSSPTLFEQFF. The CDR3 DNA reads TGTGCCAGCAGCTCCCCTACCCTTTTTGAGCAGTTCTTC.

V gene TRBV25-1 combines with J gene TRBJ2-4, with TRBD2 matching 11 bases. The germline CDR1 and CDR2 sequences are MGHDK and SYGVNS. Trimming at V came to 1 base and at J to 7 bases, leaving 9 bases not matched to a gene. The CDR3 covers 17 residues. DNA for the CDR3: TGTGCCAGCAGTGAATTGCAGGTGTCTAGCGGGGGGAACATTCAGTACTTC. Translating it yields CASSELQVSSGGNIQYF.

CDR3 loop: CASSLWVGAGANVLTF. The CDR3, as DNA: TGTGCCAGCAGCTTGTGGGTGGGGGCTGGGGCCAACGTCCTGACTTTC. The gene calls are TRBV5-4 and TRBJ2-6; D could derive from TRBD1 or TRBD2 (5 bases each). Trimming took 1 base from V and 2 from J, leaving 10 bases between them. The CDR3 extends over 16 amino acids. The germline CDR1 and CDR2 sequences are SGHNT and YYREEE (reference sequence).

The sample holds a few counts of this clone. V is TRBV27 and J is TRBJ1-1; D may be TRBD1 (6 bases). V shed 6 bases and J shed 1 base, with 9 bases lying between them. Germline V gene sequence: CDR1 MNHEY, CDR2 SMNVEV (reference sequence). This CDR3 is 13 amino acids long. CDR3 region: CASRRGANTEAFF. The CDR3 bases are TGTGCCAGCAGGAGGGGGGCGAACACTGAAGCTTTCTTT.

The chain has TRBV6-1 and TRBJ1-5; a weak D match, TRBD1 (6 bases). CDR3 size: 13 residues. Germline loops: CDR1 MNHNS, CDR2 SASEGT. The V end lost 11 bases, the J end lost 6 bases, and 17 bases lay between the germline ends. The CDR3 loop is CAGVGGAGQPQHF. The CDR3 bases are TGTGCCGGAGTAGGGGGAGCGGGTCAGCCCCAGCATTTT.

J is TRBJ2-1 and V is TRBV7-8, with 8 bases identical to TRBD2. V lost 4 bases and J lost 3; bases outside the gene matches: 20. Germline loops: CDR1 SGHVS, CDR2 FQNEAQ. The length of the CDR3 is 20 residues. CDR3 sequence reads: CASSSRSGQRGTSYYNEQFF. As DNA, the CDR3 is TGTGCCAGCAGCTCCCGCTCCGGGCAACGGGGGACTAGTTACTACAATGAGCAGTTCTTC.

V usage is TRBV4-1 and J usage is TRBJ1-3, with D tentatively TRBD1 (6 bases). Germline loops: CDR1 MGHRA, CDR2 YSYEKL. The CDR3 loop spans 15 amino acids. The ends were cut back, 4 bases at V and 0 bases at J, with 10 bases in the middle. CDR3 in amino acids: CASSRIQGSGNTIYF. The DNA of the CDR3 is TGCGCCAGCAGCCGGATACAGGGCTCTGGAAACACCATATATTTT.

The CDR3 loop is CASSKAGTGNQPQHF. The CDR3 coding sequence is TGTGCCAGCAGCAAAGCGGGGACAGGGAATCAGCCCCAGCATTTT. The chain employs TRBV9 and TRBJ1-5; 9 nucleotides agree with TRBD1. The CDR3 loop spans 15 amino acids. After removal of 4 bases from V and 4 bases from J, the junction contained 6 bases not matched to a gene. Germline V gives CDR1 SGDLS, CDR2 YYNGEE.

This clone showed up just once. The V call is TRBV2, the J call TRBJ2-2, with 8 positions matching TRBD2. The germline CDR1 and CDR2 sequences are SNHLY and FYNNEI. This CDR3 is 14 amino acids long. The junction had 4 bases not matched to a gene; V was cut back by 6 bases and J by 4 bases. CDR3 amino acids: CASRAGVVTGELFF. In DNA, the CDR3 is TGTGCCAGCAGAGCGGGAGTTGTCACCGGGGAGCTGTTTTTT.

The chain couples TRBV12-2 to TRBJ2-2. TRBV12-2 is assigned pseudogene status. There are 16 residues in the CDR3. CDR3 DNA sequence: TGTGCAAGTCGCCCGATTCATCATGGGATTACCGGGGAGCTGTTTTTT. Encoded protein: CASRPIHHGITGELFF.

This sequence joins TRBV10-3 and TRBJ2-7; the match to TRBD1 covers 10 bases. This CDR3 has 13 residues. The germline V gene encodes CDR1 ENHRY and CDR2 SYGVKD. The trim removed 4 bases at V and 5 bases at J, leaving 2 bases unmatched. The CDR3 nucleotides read TGTGCCATCAGTGGACAGGGGGCCGACGAGCAGTACTTC. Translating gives CAISGQGADEQYF.